A single sample is the source of the 27 T cell receptor beta chains below, sequenced in a study of CD4+ T cells in melanoma. Generated by immunoSEQ multiplex PCR, the TCRdb table keeps only in-frame clones and is missing some. Found here are 110,000 to 150,000 clones, roughly 91% of them singletons; the top ten hold over 1.5%. The origin of the receptors is a human donor with melanoma.

This chain links TRBV5-1 with TRBJ1-2; 11 bases align to TRBD1. Germline loops: CDR1 SGHRS, CDR2 YFSETQ. J lost 4 bases, V lost 4 bases, and 6 bases had no gene match. This CDR3 is built from 15 residues. The chain's CDR3 is CASSLGTGGGYGYTF. In nucleotides, the CDR3 is TGCGCCAGCAGCCTCGGGACAGGGGGAGGCTATGGCTACACCTTC.

The rearrangement joins TRBV19 to TRBJ1-2; 7 nucleotides line up with TRBD1. The CDR3 extends over 17 amino acids. Germline assignment: CDR1 LNHDA and CDR2 SQIVND (reference sequence). The trim removed 4 bases at V and 7 bases at J, leaving 18 bases unmatched. As DNA, the CDR3 is TGTGCCAGTAGTAGCGGGTTTCAGGGACAGTGGGGCCGTGGCTACACCTTC. Residues: CASSSGFQGQWGRGYTF.

The V call is TRBV6-5, the J call TRBJ2-1, with TRBD1 identical over 7 bases. Trimming at V came to 5 bases and at J to 1 base, leaving 2 bases not matched to a gene. The CDR3 contains 14 residues. CDR1 is MNHEY and CDR2 is SVGAGI in the germline V gene. CDR3 amino acids: CASSGTASYNEQFF. For the CDR3, the DNA is TGTGCCAGCAGTGGGACAGCTTCCTACAATGAGCAGTTCTTC.

This clone appeared once. The V and J genes are TRBV4-2 and TRBJ1-5, with unresolved D. V gave up 4 bases and J gave up 0 bases, with 16 bases separating them. This CDR3 spans 17 amino acids. The V gene's germline CDR1 is LGHNA and CDR2 YNFKEQ. The chain's CDR3 is CASSLGMASPSNQPQHF. The CDR3 DNA follows: TGTGCCAGCAGCCTGGGGATGGCCAGTCCTAGCAATCAGCCCCAGCATTTT.

This chain connects TRBV4-1 to TRBJ2-2; 12 nucleotides agree with TRBD2. There are 17 residues in the CDR3. Looked up from germline, CDR1 is MGHRA and CDR2 is YSYEKL. The junction had 11 bases not matched to a gene; V was cut back by 6 bases and J by 6 bases. CDR3 sequence (DNA): TGCGCCAGCAGACTCTCATCTAGCGGGGGGGCCCCCGGGGAGCTGTTTTTT. This codes for CASRLSSSGGAPGELFF.

This clone appeared a single time. V and J are TRBV7-8 and TRBJ2-1, with 9 bases identical to TRBD1. The V gene's germline CDR1 is SGHVS and CDR2 FQNEAQ. With 3 bases clipped from V and 0 bases from J, the junction kept 12 bases outside the gene matches. This CDR3 contains 19 residues. In DNA form, the CDR3 reads TGTGCCAGCAGCTTTTCACAGGGGGCGAGGCGTTTCTCCTACAATGAGCAGTTCTTC. Translation: CASSFSQGARRFSYNEQFF. Filled out from reference TRBV7-8 and TRBJ2-1, the complete variable domain reads GAGVSQSPRYKVAKRGQDVALRCDPISGHVSLFWYQQALGQGPEFLTYFQNEAQLDKSGLPSDRFFAERPEGSVSTLKIQRTQQEDSAVYLCASSFSQGARRFSYNEQFFGPGTRLTVL.

The V call is TRBV5-4, the J call TRBJ2-7; D remains ambiguous. Germline V gives CDR1 SGHNT, CDR2 YYREEE (reference sequence). CDR3 size: 15 residues. The V gene lost 2 bases and the J gene lost 0 bases, with 12 bases spanning the gap. The CDR3 spells CASSFGGSSSYEQYF. DNA for the CDR3: TGTGCCAGCAGCTTTGGCGGTTCTAGCTCCTACGAGCAGTACTTC.

The rearrangement links TRBV9 to TRBJ2-7, with 11 bases identical to TRBD2. CDR1 is SGDLS, CDR2 YYNGEE, per germline. J lost 7 bases, V lost 3 bases, and 9 bases had no gene match. The length of the CDR3 is 15 residues. The CDR3 spells CASSAASGGPWEQYF. The CDR3 nucleotides are TGTGCCAGCAGCGCCGCTAGCGGGGGGCCGTGGGAGCAGTACTTC.

CDR3 residues: CASSGQTNYGYTF. Here the CDR3 DNA reads TGTGCCAGTAGCGGGCAAACCAACTATGGCTACACCTTC. This chain connects TRBV19 to TRBJ1-2; no definite D call. Germline lookup yields CDR1 LNHDA and CDR2 SQIVND (reference sequence). This CDR3 has 13 amino acids. The V end lost 6 bases, the J end lost 2 bases, and 10 bases lay between the germline ends.

This chain uses TRBV9 with TRBJ2-3; a possible D gene is TRBD1 (6 bases). V lost 4 bases, J lost 5 bases, and 20 bases lay in between. CDR1 is SGDLS and CDR2 is YYNGEE in the germline V gene. The CDR3 extends over 16 amino acids. The DNA of the CDR3 is TGTGCCAGCAGCCTTCACGACAGGTCGTCAAGAGATACGCAGTATTTT. Its translation: CASSLHDRSSRDTQYF.

The chain links TRBV7-3 to TRBJ1-1, with 11 bases matching TRBD1. The length of the CDR3 is 16 residues. V dropped 2 bases and J dropped 3; count of bases not matched to a gene: 5. Germline V gene lookup returns CDR1 SGHTA and CDR2 FQGTGA. CDR3 loop: CASSLGGQGGYTEAFF. The CDR3 nucleotides are TGTGCCAGCAGCTTAGGGGGACAGGGGGGGTACACTGAAGCTTTCTTT.

CDR3 coding DNA: TGTGCCAGTAGTCTCCGCCCCGGGGCTATCACAGATACGCAGTATTTT. It specifies CASSLRPGAITDTQYF. J is TRBJ2-3 and V is TRBV19; D may correspond to TRBD1 or TRBD2 (5 bases each). V lost 5 bases and J 2 bases, leaving 17 bases between the germline ends. Germline V gene sequence: CDR1 LNHDA, CDR2 SQIVND (reference sequence). The CDR3 sequence is 16 residues long.

This rearrangement joins TRBV6-1 to TRBJ1-2; D gene uncertain. Trimming stripped 3 bases from V and 0 bases from J, with 5 bases between. CDR1 is MNHNS, CDR2 SASEGT, per germline. CDR3 length equals 13 residues. The CDR3 bases are TGTGCCAGCAGTGATAGACCTAACTATGGCTACACCTTC. Its protein product is CASSDRPNYGYTF.

The chain uses TRBV10-3 and TRBJ2-7; 13 nucleotides align to TRBD2. This CDR3 is 16 amino acids long. The germline CDR1 and CDR2 sequences are ENHRY and SYGVKD. V lost 4 bases, J lost 7 bases, and 10 bases stayed unmatched. The chain's CDR3 is CAISAPGTSGDREQYF. The CDR3, as DNA: TGTGCCATCAGTGCTCCCGGGACTAGCGGGGATAGGGAGCAGTACTTC.

This chain links TRBV2 with TRBJ2-3; possible D gene TRBD2, 5 bases. V was clipped by 4 bases and J by 3 bases, with 5 bases between them. Germline lookup yields CDR1 SNHLY and CDR2 FYNNEI. The CDR3 runs 12 residues. CDR3 coding DNA: TGTGCCAGCAGTGGAGGGACAGATACGCAGTATTTT. This translates into CASSGGTDTQYF.

This clone occurred once. The chain is built from TRBV6-1 and TRBJ1-1; D possibly corresponds to TRBD1 (5 bases). CDR3 length: 13 amino acids. In germline, CDR1 is MNHNS, CDR2 SASEGT. Trimming removed 6 bases from V and 0 bases from J, with 8 bases in between. The CDR3 coding sequence is TGTGCCAGCAGGTTGACAGTGAACACTGAAGCTTTCTTT. Translation gives CASRLTVNTEAFF.

This chain links TRBV7-8 with TRBJ1-2; D gene ambiguous. The germline CDR1 and CDR2 sequences are SGHVS and FQNEAQ. Trimming shortened V by 2 bases and J by 4 bases, and 14 bases separated the two germline ends. The CDR3 sequence is 15 residues long. Here the CDR3 DNA reads TGTGCCAGCAGCTTAAGAACTAGGGATGGCTATGGCTACACCTTC. Translated, it gives CASSLRTRDGYGYTF.

V usage is TRBV4-2 and J usage is TRBJ2-7; 9 bases align to TRBD2. Germline V CDR1 and CDR2: LGHNA, YNFKEQ. The CDR3 is made up of 16 amino acids. V lost 0 bases and J lost 2; bases outside the gene matches: 5. In nucleotides, the CDR3 is TGTGCCAGCAGCCAAGAAAAGACTAGCGGCCCCTACGAGCAGTACTTC. It encodes CASSQEKTSGPYEQYF.

This chain links TRBV6-1 with TRBJ1-1, with 8 bases fitting TRBD1. Trimming cost V 4 bases and J 6 bases; bases outside gene matches: 7. Germline V lookup: CDR1 MNHNS, CDR2 SASEGT. CDR3 length: 14 residues. CDR3 protein: CASSAGQGRSEAFF. The CDR3 DNA follows: TGTGCCAGCAGTGCCGGACAGGGCCGGTCTGAAGCTTTCTTT.

The chain is built from TRBV6-4 and TRBJ1-4; no clear D gene. The germline V gene encodes CDR1 MRHNA and CDR2 SNTAGT. The CDR3 sequence is 15 residues long. Trimming removed 6 bases from V and 4 bases from J, with 15 bases in between. The CDR3 nucleotides read TGTGCCAGCAGCGAATCAAGGGTCTTTAATGAAAAACTGTTTTTT. This codes for CASSESRVFNEKLFF.

The chain combines TRBV11-2 with TRBJ2-5, with D possibly TRBD2 on 6 matching bases. CDR1 and CDR2 (germline): SGHAT, FQNNGV. The CDR3 spans 13 residues. Trimming cost V 6 bases and J 6 bases, with 14 bases left between them. The CDR3 loop reads CASSPGGPQTQYF. CDR3 nucleotides: TGTGCCAGCAGTCCAGGAGGGCCCCAGACCCAGTACTTC.

The chain uses TRBV29-1 and TRBJ1-2; 10 bases line up with TRBD1. Germline lookup yields CDR1 SQVTM and CDR2 ANQGSEA. Losses at the gene ends were 7 bases for V and 8 bases for J; bases not matched to a gene: 7. The CDR3 has 12 residues. CDR3 amino acids: CSAGQGERGYTF. For the CDR3, the DNA is TGCAGCGCCGGACAGGGGGAGAGGGGCTACACCTTC.

This chain connects TRBV5-1 to TRBJ2-5; D gene ambiguous. The CDR3 totals 14 residues. From germline, CDR1 is SGHRS and CDR2 YFSETQ. V lost 1 base to trimming and J lost 4 bases, with 11 bases between them. As DNA, the CDR3 is TGCGCCAGCAGCTTGATGGCGTCAACAGAGACCCAGTACTTC. This translates into CASSLMASTETQYF.

This CDR3 is CASSDWGVRQPQHF. The CDR3 DNA reads as TGTGCCAGCAGTGATTGGGGGGTTCGGCAGCCCCAGCATTTT. The chain recombines TRBV2 with TRBJ1-5, with TRBD1 as a possible D gene (5 bases). Trimming shortened V by 3 bases and J by 7 bases, and 13 bases separated the two germline ends. CDR1 is SNHLY and CDR2 is FYNNEI in the germline V gene. This CDR3 contains 14 residues.

The genes are TRBV6-6 and TRBJ1-5; a weak D match, TRBD1 (6 bases). Per the germline V gene, CDR1 is MNHNY and CDR2 is SVGAGI (reference sequence). V shed 7 bases and J shed 0 bases, with 10 bases lying between them. CDR3 length: 14 residues. The CDR3 here is CASTDRNSNQPQHF. The CDR3, as DNA: TGTGCCAGCACAGACAGGAATAGCAATCAGCCCCAGCATTTT.

This rearrangement joins TRBV6-5 to TRBJ1-2; TRBD1 is a possible D gene (5 bases). Trimming pared 2 bases from V and 8 bases from J, leaving 18 bases between. The CDR3 loop spans 15 amino acids. Germline V CDR1 and CDR2: MNHEY, SVGAGI. The CDR3 region has the DNA TGTGCCAGCAGTTACGCCGGGAGGGGTACGGGGGGCTACACCTTC. Translation: CASSYAGRGTGGYTF.

V is TRBV6-5 and J is TRBJ1-2, with D maybe TRBD1 (5 bases). The CDR3 is 13 residues long. V gave up 2 bases and J gave up 6 bases, with 10 bases separating them. From germline, CDR1 is MNHEY and CDR2 SVGAGI. For the CDR3, the DNA is TGTGCCAGCAGTTACCGGGCAGGGCATGGCTACACCTTC. Its translation: CASSYRAGHGYTF.